This TCR beta chain comes out of a study of human T cells and chemical hapten exposure. Whole-study context: The patients, most of them female, presented with alopecia areata, totalis or universalis. Mainly, slight library volume differences in the pool made TCR yields vary. Whole-study results and caveats: The number of TCRs over 1 in 1000 frequency stayed unchanged after DPC.

One entry per CDR3 protein results from TCRdb running MiXCR on the RACE reads. The table includes some 91,000 distinct CDR3 sequences, roughly 12% detected once. A few counts support this clonotype. The antigen remains undetermined. Time point described: patch test 1, 2 weeks after DPC sensitization. The sample's treatment: therapeutic diphenylcyclopropenone sensitization with weekly scalp DPC. Only after blood had been drawn was each patch test applied. V lost 3 bases, J lost 11 bases, and 12 bases lay in between. Germline CDR1 and CDR2: SGHVS and FQNEAQ. The CDR3 has 12 residues. This receptor was taken from a woman aged 40 to 50 with alopecia areata. Some clones in this sample may be carry-over from other donors' samples. The chain uses TRBV7-8 and TRBJ2-3; the D is unclear. The specimen was whole blood, collected in connection with sensitization to the hapten diphenylcyclopropenone (DPC). The chain's CDR3 is CASSFPLKQQYF. CDR3 bases: TGTGCCAGCAGCTTCCCCCTGAAACAGCAGTATTTT.